The following is a T cell receptor (beta chain) sequence with its context. These data belong to a study of long-term antiretroviral therapy in people with HIV. Specimens retained about 0.95-11 million cryopreserved PBMC preceding DNA extraction. Trimming pared 2 bases from V and 3 bases from J, leaving 4 bases between. Looked up from germline, CDR1 is SEHNR and CDR2 is FQNEAQ (reference sequence). CDR3 size: 13 residues. The immunoSEQ assay was v3.0, run at survey level. Data came from immunoSEQ multiplex PCR; TCRdb stores just in-frame clones and leaves some out. The sample gives about 26,000 clones, around 83% of which show up once; more than 4% is in the top ten.

Sequenced material: unsorted PBMCs, taken approximately 2.6 years after starting antiretroviral therapy. This clonotype was sampled from a man aged 35 to 55 with HIV. The chain recombines TRBV7-9 with TRBJ2-2; D is unclear. This chain's CDR3 is CASSLRDTGELFF. CDR3 DNA: TGTGCCAGCAGCTTAAGGGACACCGGGGAGCTGTTTTTT.